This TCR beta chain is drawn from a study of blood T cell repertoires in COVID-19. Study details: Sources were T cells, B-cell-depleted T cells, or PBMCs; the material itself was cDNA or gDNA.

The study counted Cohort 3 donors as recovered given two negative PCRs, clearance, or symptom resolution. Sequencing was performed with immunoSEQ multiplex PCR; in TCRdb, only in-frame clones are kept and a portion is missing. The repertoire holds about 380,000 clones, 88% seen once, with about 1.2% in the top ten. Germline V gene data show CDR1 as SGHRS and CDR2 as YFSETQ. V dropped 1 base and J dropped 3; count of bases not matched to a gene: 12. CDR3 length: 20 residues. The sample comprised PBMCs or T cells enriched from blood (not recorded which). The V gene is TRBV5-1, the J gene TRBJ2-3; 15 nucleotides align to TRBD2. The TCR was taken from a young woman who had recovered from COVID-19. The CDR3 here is CASSLRGLAGGPVSTDTQYF. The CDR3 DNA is TGCGCCAGCAGCTTGAGGGGACTAGCGGGGGGCCCGGTATCTACAGATACGCAGTATTTT.